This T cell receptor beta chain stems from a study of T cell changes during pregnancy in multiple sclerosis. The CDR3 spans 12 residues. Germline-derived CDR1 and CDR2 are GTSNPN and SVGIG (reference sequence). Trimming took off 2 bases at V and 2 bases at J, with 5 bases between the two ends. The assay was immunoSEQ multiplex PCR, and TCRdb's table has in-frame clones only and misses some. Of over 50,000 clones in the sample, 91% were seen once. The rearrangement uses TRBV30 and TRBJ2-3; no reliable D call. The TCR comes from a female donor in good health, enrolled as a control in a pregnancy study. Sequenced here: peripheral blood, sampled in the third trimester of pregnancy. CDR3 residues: CAWSQNTDTQYF. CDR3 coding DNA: TGTGCCTGGAGTCAGAACACAGATACGCAGTATTTT.